The T cell receptor beta chain described here comes from a study of shared clonotypes between healthy human individuals. Germline CDR1 and CDR2: MDHEN and SYDVKM. V was pared by 5 bases and J by 3 bases, with 16 bases between. The CDR3 spans 15 residues. TCRdb's copy holds only in-frame clones and misses some; the assay was immunoSEQ multiplex PCR. The sample has approximately 2,000,000 clones, around 93% seen once. Positively selected for CCR7, the CD45RO-negative cells used as naive CD8 cells excluded terminally differentiated effector memory CD45RA+ cells. The chain links TRBV28 to TRBJ1-1, with unresolved D. This receptor was obtained from a young man in good health. Some clones in this sample may be carry-over from other donors' samples. Sequencing used naive CD8+ T cells from PBMCs. DNA of the CDR3: TGTGCCAGCAGTCACACTCAAGAGGGAGACACTGAAGCTTTCTTT. Translation: CASSHTQEGDTEAFF.